This TCR beta chain was sequenced during a study of blood T cells in healthy people across ages. In the case of this clonotype: The antigen is unknown.

The CDR3 sequence is 15 residues long. CDR1 and CDR2 (germline): KGHDR, SFDVKD. V lost 3 bases and J lost 0, with 8 bases in between. A J-beta primer mix and a sample-barcoded 5' primer were used in a second PCR of about 6 to 12 cycles. TCRdb re-called the 5' RACE reads through MiXCR, storing one row per CDR3 protein. The sample comprises under 2,000,000 distinct CDR3 sequences, about 50% of which are singletons, and approximately 2% rests with the top ten. Study findings and constraints: Donors of long life had a larger count of naive CD4+ cells and greater diversity than aged donors. PBMCs left unsorted prevented a conclusive naive versus antigen-experienced comparison. Across samples, TCR beta diversity tracked strongly with naive T cell percentage.

Extraction yielded at least 5 micrograms of total RNA per sample. V usage is TRBV24-1 and J usage is TRBJ2-1, with D perhaps TRBD2 (6 bases). Sequences were obtained from blood. The TCR originated in a woman aged 40 to 50 in good health. The CDR3 sequence is CATSDGTFSYNEQFF. In nucleotides, the CDR3 is TGTGCCACCAGTGATGGGACTTTCTCCTACAATGAGCAGTTCTTC.